The TCR beta chain described here comes from a study of blood T cell repertoires in COVID-19. Turning to the study itself: The samples span acute and convalescent COVID-19 from the United States, Italy and Spain. T cells, B-cell-depleted T cells, or PBMCs supplied cDNA or gDNA.

The germline V gene encodes CDR1 LNHDA and CDR2 SQIVND (reference sequence). V lost 4 bases to trimming and J lost 0 bases; unmatched junction nucleotides: 6. This CDR3 spans 17 amino acids. Original methodology: Reference gene primer amplification yielded estimated nucleated cell counts. Assay used: immunoSEQ multiplex PCR; TCRdb lists only in-frame clones, some missing. V and J calls and clone size are those listed in that table; D and trimming were worked out from the DNA. The table has some 150,000 clones, about 90% seen once. The source is a man aged 45-60 years with acute or convalescent COVID-19. Specimen: peripheral blood. The V call is TRBV19, the J call TRBJ1-3; 10 nucleotides match TRBD1. The CDR3 sequence: CASSRSGTGASGNTIYF. The CDR3 region has the DNA TGTGCCAGTAGTAGGTCCGGGACAGGGGCCTCTGGAAACACCATATATTTT.